This T cell receptor (beta chain) originates from a study of cytotoxic CD8 clonotypes in ibrutinib-treated CLL (dated by TCRdb to the early 2020s). Looking at the study overall: The cohort had 11 relapsed/refractory and more than 14 treatment-naive patients; roughly 17 were IGHV unmutated. Partial responses were observed in 24 patients and complete responses in 2; after a median follow-up of 68 months, remission was maintained in 15 or so patients and progression was observed in approximately 12. Samples at response were collected after a median of roughly twelve months of treatment, with a range of 6 to 36 months. An average of 255,043 productive templates and 94,082 productive rearrangements was obtained per sample. Longitudinal samples were obtainable from about 30% of the 86 participants in the trial. Cryopreserved peripheral blood mononuclear cells were collected at three points: before therapy, at response, and at either sustained remission or disease progression. Patients were still on ibrutinib when every remission and progressive disease sample was collected. Points the paper makes about the study in general: Sustained-remission and progressing patients did not have matched sampling times, and lymph node repertoires were not examined. Public clonotypes were rare and either contracted or stayed stable during treatment, and the rise in clonality at ibrutinib response reflected the expansion of private clonotypes. Baseline clonality was found to be higher than that of age-matched healthy donors and was strongly correlated with circulating CD8+ T-cell counts. At ibrutinib response clonality went up, during sustained remission it held steady, and at progression it dropped back toward baseline.

Comment on this clone: Its antigen remains undetermined. One base away there is no much larger clone; base qualities are not given.

For TCR beta library preparation, about 2.2 micrograms of genomic DNA were extracted from the cryopreserved PBMCs. Longitudinal blood samples from CLL patients on ibrutinib monotherapy were analyzed using high-throughput TCR beta sequencing. The patients were enrolled in a single-center, open-label phase 2 trial of ibrutinib monotherapy. V loses 5 bases of germline sequence and J loses 3 bases, and the interval between the two ends is 10 bases. Looking up the germline V gene (reference sequence) yields CDR1 LNHDA and CDR2 SQIVND. The CDR3 goes from the cysteine to the phenylalanine over 13 residues. The sequence is cut down to CDR3 DNA, 39 bases in frame from base 1. A MiSeq instrument was used for deep resolution sequencing, which targeted depths ranging from 1 in 1 million up to 1 in 200,000 T cells, with coverage averaging 10x for each clonotype. The immunoSEQ hsTCRB Kit was used to generate TCR beta libraries. Concerning the study's data processing: Data were analyzed with ImmunoSEQ Data Assistant and ImmunoSEQ Analyzer, with V, D and J genes assigned per IMGT definitions. Clonality, which ranges from 0 to 1, was calculated as one minus the normalized Shannon entropy of productive rearrangement frequencies. Public clonotype analysis was restricted to overrepresented clonotypes comprising at least 0.05% of each patient's repertoire. Thirteen age-matched healthy donor repertoires from immuneACCESS were used as controls for clonality. What TCRdb holds here is the immuneACCESS table cut down to in-frame rearrangements. Part of the clones is not present; checked against another copy, under half of the missing clones reflect an unresolved V gene, and the others are unexplained. That table gives V, J and clone size, and the DNA gave D and trimming. Counted in this sample were fewer than 400,000 clones; about 61% of them appeared once. Around 6.3% of the sample belongs to the ten largest clones.

The source is a human donor with chronic lymphocytic leukemia. The chain couples TRBV19 to TRBJ1-2; the D gene cannot be named for sure. The source was PBMCs, collected after 36 months of ibrutinib treatment. The CDR3 reads as follows: CASSRTPYYGYTF. The DNA sequence reads TGTGCCAGTAGTCGTACACCTTACTATGGCTACACCTTC.